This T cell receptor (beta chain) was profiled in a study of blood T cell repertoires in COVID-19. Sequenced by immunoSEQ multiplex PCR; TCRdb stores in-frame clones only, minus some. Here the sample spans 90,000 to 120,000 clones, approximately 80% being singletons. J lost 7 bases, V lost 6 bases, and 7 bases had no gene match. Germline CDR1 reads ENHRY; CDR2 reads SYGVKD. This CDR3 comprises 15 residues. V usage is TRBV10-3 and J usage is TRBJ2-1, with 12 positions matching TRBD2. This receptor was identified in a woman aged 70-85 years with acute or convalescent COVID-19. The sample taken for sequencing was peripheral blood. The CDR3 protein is CAISRTSGNGNEQFF. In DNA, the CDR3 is TGTGCCATCAGCCGGACTAGCGGGAATGGGAATGAGCAGTTCTTC.